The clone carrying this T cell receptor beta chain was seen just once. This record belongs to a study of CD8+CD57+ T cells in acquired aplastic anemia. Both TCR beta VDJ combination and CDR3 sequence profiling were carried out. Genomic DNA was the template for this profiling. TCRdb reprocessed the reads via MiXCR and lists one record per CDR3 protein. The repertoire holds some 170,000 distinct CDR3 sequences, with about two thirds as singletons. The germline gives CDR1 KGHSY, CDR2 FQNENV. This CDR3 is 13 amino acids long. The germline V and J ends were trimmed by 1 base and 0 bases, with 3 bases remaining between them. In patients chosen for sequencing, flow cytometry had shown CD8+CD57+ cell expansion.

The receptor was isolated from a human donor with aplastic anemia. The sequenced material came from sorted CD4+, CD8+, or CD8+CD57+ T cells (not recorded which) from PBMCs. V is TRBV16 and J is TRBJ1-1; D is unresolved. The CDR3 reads CASSQFLNTEAFF. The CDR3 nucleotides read TGTGCCAGCAGCCAATTTCTGAACACTGAAGCTTTCTTT.